Listed here are 11 T cell receptor beta chains from one sample, sequenced in a study of blood T cells in healthy people across ages. It was with a sample-barcoded 5' primer and a J-beta primer mix that a second PCR of roughly 6 to 12 cycles was run. TCRdb ran MiXCR on the 5' RACE reads and lists one entry per CDR3 protein. The sample holds roughly 570,000 distinct CDR3 sequences; 27% are singletons and the top ten take around 20%. Sequencing used blood. The receptors stem from a woman in her 70s in good health.

The genes are TRBV12-3 or TRBV12-4 and TRBJ1-3; TRBD1 matches 12 bases. The J segment lost 4 bases and the V segment lost 10 bases, leaving 8 bases of the junction unmatched. This CDR3 has 15 residues. In nucleotides, the CDR3 is TGTGCCATCCGGGACAGGGGGCTCCCCGGAAACACCATATATTTT. Translating it yields CAIRDRGLPGNTIYF.

The chain carries TRBV6-2 or TRBV6-3 and TRBJ2-1; 8 nucleotides match TRBD2. The J segment lost 2 bases and the V segment lost 7 bases, leaving 4 bases of the junction unmatched. The germline V gene encodes CDR1 MNHEY and CDR2 SVGEGT. The CDR3 extends over 14 amino acids. The chain's CDR3 is CASKVAGTYNEQFF. As DNA, the CDR3 is TGTGCCAGCAAGGTAGCGGGGACCTACAATGAGCAGTTCTTC.

In its sample, this clonotype was seen many times. V and J are TRBV24-1 and TRBJ2-1, with D possibly TRBD2 on 6 matching bases. The CDR3 consists of 13 residues. In germline, CDR1 is KGHDR, CDR2 SFDVKD. V lost 9 bases, J lost 6 bases, and 14 bases lay in between. The CDR3 spells CATGREVVNEQFF. CDR3 DNA sequence: TGTGCCACCGGTAGGGAGGTGGTCAATGAGCAGTTCTTC.

In this sample, this clonotype turned up many times. V gene TRBV6-6 combines with J gene TRBJ2-5; possibly TRBD1 for D (7 bases). Trimming removed 4 bases from V and 1 base from J, with 10 bases in between. This CDR3 comprises 14 residues. The V gene's germline CDR1 is MNHNY and CDR2 SVGAGI (reference sequence). This CDR3 is CASSWGDSQETQYF. The CDR3 coding sequence is TGTGCCAGCAGTTGGGGGGACAGCCAAGAGACCCAGTACTTC.

This clonotype was observed a handful of times. This sequence joins TRBV5-8 and TRBJ1-5; D is undetermined. There are 15 residues in the CDR3. CDR1 SGHTS and CDR2 YDEGEE come from the germline V gene. V lost 3 bases to trimming and J lost 9 bases, with 19 bases between them. CDR3 DNA: TGTGCCAGCAGCTCCACCGGTCACTCGGTGCGGCCCCAGCATTTT. Residues: CASSSTGHSVRPQHF. Combining the CDR3 with reference TRBV5-8 and TRBJ1-5 gives the whole variable domain EAGVTQSPTHLIKTRGQQATLRCSPISGHTSVYWYQQALGLGLQFLLWYDEGEERNRGNFPPRFSGRQFPNYSSELNVNALELEDSALYLCASSSTGHSVRPQHFGDGTRLSIL.

This clonotype turned up a few times. This chain uses TRBV12-3 or TRBV12-4 with TRBJ2-3, with 8 positions matching TRBD1. The CDR3 contains 15 residues. J gave up 1 base and V 6 bases, and 6 bases lay outside the gene matches. The CDR3 reads CASRKGQGRTDTQYF. DNA for the CDR3: TGTGCCAGCAGGAAAGGACAGGGACGCACAGATACGCAGTATTTT.

The CDR3 nucleotides are TGCGCCAGCAGCCCGACACTAGCGGCAGACCTCAATGAGCAGTTCTTC. Amino acid sequence: CASSPTLAADLNEQFF. This chain connects TRBV5-1 to TRBJ2-1; 8 bases fit TRBD2. The length of the CDR3 is 16 residues. J gave up 6 bases and V 4 bases, and 12 bases lay outside the gene matches. Germline CDR1 reads SGHRS; CDR2 reads YFSETQ. The variable domain in full, with the rest retrieved from reference TRBV5-1 and TRBJ2-1, is KAGVTQTPRYLIKTRGQQVTLSCSPISGHRSVSWYQQTPGQGLQFLFEYFSETQRNKGNFPGRFSGRQFSNSRSEMNVSTLELGDSALYLCASSPTLAADLNEQFFGPGTRLTVL.

This clonotype was observed at least ten times. The chain couples TRBV20-1 to TRBJ1-4; the D gene is possibly TRBD1 (5 bases). Germline CDR1 DFQATT, CDR2 SNEGSKA (reference sequence). Trimming took 5 bases from V and 8 from J, leaving 18 bases between them. The CDR3 is 14 residues long. CDR3 sequence: CSAAPGVGAEKLFF. CDR3 in DNA: TGCAGTGCTGCCCCGGGGGTAGGGGCCGAAAAACTGTTTTTT.

There are many counts of this clonotype. The chain links TRBV7-2 to TRBJ2-5; D is tentatively TRBD1 or TRBD2 (5 bases each). Germline CDR1 and CDR2: SGHTA and FQGNSA. The CDR3 is 14 residues long. With 4 bases removed from V and 3 bases from J, the gap between germline ends came to 12 bases. The CDR3 reads CASSSDRGEETQYF. In DNA, the CDR3 is TGTGCCAGCAGCTCCGACCGAGGGGAAGAGACCCAGTACTTC.

This clonotype was found a few times. This rearrangement joins TRBV6-2 or TRBV6-3 to TRBJ2-1; possibly TRBD2 for D (5 bases). The end of the DNA aligns better with TRBJ2-7, so the J call may be wrong. The CDR3 runs to 15 residues. Looked up from germline, CDR1 is MNHEY and CDR2 is SVGEGT. Here the CDR3 reads CASSYSRGGVHEQYF. The CDR3 DNA reads TGTGCCAGCAGTTACTCACGGGGTGGAGTCCACGAGCAGTACTTC.

The chain uses TRBV7-2 and TRBJ2-1, with unresolved D. Trimming took 1 base from V and 6 from J, leaving 7 bases between them. The CDR3 consists of 13 residues. From germline, CDR1 is SGHTA and CDR2 FQGNSA. The CDR3 sequence: CASSLDVPNEQFF. The CDR3 DNA follows: TGTGCCAGCAGCTTAGATGTCCCCAATGAGCAGTTCTTC. Full variable domain (rest looked up from reference TRBV7-2 and TRBJ2-1): GAGVSQSPSNKVTEKGKDVELRCDPISGHTALYWYRQSLGQGLEFLIYFQGNSAPDKSGLPSDRFSAERTGGSVSTLTIQRTQQEDSAVYLCASSLDVPNEQFFGPGTRLTVL.